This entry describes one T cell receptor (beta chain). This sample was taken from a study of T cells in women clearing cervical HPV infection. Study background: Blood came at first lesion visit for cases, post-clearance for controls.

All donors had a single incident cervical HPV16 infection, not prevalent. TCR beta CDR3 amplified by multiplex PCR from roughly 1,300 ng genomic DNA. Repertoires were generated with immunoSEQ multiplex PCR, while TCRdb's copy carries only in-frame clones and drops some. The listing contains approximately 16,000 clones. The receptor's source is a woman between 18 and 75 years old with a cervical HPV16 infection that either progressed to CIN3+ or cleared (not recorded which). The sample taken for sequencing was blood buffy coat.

CDR3 DNA, as far as it was read: TGTGCCAGCAGCCAAAGACAGGGGACGCCATACTACGAG. It translates to CASSQRQGTPYYE. The full CDR3 is CASSQRQGTPYYEQYF. This rearrangement joins TRBV13 to TRBJ2-7, with 8 nucleotides matching TRBD1. The read ends 3 residues shy of where the CDR3 ends; the end is completed using the germline J gene. The CDR3 runs to 16 residues. Trimming took 5 bases from V and 3 from J; bases not matched to a gene: 12. CDR1 and CDR2 from the germline V gene are PRHDT and FYEKMQ (reference sequence).